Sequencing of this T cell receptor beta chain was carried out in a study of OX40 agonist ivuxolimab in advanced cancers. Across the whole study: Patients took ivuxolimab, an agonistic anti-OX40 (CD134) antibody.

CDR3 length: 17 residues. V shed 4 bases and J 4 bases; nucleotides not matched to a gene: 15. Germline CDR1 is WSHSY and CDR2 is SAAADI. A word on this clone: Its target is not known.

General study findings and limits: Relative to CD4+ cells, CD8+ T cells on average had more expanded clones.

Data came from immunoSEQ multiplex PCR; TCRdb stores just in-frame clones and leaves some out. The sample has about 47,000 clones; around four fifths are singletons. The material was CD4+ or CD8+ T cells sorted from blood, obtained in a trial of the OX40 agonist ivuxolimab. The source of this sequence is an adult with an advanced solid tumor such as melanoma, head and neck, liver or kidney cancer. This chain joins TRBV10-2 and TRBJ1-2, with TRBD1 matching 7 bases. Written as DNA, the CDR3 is TGCGCCAGCAGTGGGTGGGACAGTGGGCGATTTGGCTATGGCTACACCTTC. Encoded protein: CASSGWDSGRFGYGYTF.